This T cell receptor beta chain was sequenced during a study of blood T cells in healthy people across ages. This clonotype appeared a few times. With a J-beta primer mix and a sample-barcoded 5' primer, a second PCR ran about 7 to 11 cycles. TCRdb re-analysed the 5' RACE reads in MiXCR, keeping a single row per CDR3 protein. The repertoire holds 450,000 to 700,000 distinct CDR3 sequences, with roughly 29% as singletons. Germline-derived CDR1 and CDR2 are SGHTA and FQGNSA. V was clipped by 7 bases and J by 5 bases, with 14 bases between them. This CDR3 spans 13 amino acids. This clonotype was sampled from a woman in her sixties or seventies in good health. The chain combines TRBV7-2 with TRBJ1-1; D might be TRBD1 (5 bases). The material sequenced was blood. The chain's CDR3 is CASTPGGGTEAFF. DNA for the CDR3: TGTGCCAGCACCCCCGGGGGGGGGACTGAAGCTTTCTTT.